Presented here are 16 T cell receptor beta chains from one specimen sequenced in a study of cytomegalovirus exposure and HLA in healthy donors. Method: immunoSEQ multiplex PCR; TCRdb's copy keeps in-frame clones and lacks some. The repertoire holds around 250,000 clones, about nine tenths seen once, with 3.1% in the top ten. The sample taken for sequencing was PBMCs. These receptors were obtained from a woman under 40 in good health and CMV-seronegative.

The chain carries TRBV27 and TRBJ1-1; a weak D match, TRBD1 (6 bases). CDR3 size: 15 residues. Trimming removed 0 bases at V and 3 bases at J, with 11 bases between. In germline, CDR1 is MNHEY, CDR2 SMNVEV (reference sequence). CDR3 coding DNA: TGTGCCAGCAGTTTATCGCCGGGGGCGTACACTGAAGCTTTCTTT. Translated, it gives CASSLSPGAYTEAFF.

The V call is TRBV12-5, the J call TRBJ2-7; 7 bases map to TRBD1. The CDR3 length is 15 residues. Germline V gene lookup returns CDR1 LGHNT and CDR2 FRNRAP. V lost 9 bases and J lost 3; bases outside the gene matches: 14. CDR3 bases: TGTGCTAGCACGGGGACCGGGACAGCAAACTACGAGCAGTACTTC. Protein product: CASTGTGTANYEQYF.

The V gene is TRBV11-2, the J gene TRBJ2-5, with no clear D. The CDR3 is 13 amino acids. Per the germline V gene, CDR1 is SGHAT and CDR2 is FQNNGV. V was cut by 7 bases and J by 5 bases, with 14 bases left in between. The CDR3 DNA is TGTGCCAGCACCACTGGGGTGGCGGAGACCCAGTACTTC. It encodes CASTTGVAETQYF.

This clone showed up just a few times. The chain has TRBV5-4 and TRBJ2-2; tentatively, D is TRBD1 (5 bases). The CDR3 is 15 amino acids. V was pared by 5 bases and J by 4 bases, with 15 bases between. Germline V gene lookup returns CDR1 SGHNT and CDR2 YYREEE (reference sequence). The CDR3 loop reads CASSSMGRGTGELFF. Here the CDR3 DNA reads TGTGCCAGCAGTTCCATGGGTAGGGGCACCGGGGAGCTGTTTTTT.

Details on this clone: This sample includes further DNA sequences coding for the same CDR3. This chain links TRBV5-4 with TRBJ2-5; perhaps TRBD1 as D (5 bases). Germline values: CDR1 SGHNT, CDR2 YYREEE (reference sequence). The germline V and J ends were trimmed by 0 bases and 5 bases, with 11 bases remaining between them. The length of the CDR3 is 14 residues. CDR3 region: CASSLAQGRETQYF. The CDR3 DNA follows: TGTGCCAGCAGCTTGGCGCAGGGTCGTGAGACCCAGTACTTC.

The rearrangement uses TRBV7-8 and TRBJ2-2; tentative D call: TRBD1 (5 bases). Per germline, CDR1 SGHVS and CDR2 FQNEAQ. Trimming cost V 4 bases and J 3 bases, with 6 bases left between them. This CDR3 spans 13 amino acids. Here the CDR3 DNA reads TGTGCCAGCAGCTACAGGTACACCGGGGAGCTGTTTTTT. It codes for CASSYRYTGELFF.

CDR3 amino acids: CASSQSGGAGEQYF. The CDR3 DNA reads TGTGCCAGCAGCCAATCTGGCGGGGCGGGCGAGCAGTACTTC. This chain uses TRBV7-9 with TRBJ2-7; a weak D match, TRBD2 (6 bases). The CDR3 extends over 14 amino acids. Germline values: CDR1 SEHNR, CDR2 FQNEAQ (reference sequence). Trimming shortened V by 5 bases and J by 6 bases, and 17 bases separated the two germline ends.

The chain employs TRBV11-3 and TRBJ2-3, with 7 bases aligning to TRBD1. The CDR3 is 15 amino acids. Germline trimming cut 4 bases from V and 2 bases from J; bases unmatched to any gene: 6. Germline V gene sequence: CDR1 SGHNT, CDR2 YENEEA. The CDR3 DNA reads TGTGCCAGCAGCTCACACAGGGGACCCACAGATACGCAGTATTTT. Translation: CASSSHRGPTDTQYF.

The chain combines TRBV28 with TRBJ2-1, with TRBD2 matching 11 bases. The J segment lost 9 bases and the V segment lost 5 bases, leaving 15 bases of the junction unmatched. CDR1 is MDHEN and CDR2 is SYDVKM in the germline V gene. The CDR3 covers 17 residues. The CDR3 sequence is CASSPGLAVLSRGEQFF. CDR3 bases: TGTGCCAGCAGTCCGGGACTAGCGGTTCTGTCTAGGGGTGAGCAGTTCTTC.

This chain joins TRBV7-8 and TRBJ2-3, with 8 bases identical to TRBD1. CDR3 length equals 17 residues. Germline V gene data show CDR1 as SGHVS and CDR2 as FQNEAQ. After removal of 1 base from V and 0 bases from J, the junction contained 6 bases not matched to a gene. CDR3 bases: TGTGCCAGCAGCTTAGAACCTACAGGGGGTAGCACAGATACGCAGTATTTT. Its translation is CASSLEPTGGSTDTQYF.

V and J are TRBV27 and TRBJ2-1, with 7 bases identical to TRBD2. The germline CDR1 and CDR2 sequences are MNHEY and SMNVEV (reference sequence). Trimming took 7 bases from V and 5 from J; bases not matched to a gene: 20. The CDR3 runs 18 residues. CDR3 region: CASTPISPRERGHNEQFF. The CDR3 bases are TGTGCCAGCACCCCGATTAGCCCCCGGGAGCGGGGACACAATGAGCAGTTCTTC.

CDR3 in DNA: TGTGCCAGCAGCGTCGGACAGTCCGGGGGGAACATTCAGTACTTC. Protein sequence: CASSVGQSGGNIQYF. V gene TRBV9 combines with J gene TRBJ2-4; tentative D call: TRBD2 (7 bases). Germline loops: CDR1 SGDLS, CDR2 YYNGEE. CDR3 length equals 15 residues. V gave up 2 bases and J gave up 7 bases, with 16 bases separating them.

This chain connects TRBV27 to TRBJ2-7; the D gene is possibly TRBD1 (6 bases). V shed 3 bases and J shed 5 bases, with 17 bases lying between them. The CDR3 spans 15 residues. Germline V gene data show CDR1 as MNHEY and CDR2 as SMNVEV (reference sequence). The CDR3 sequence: CASSFRGVTGNEQYF. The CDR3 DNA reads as TGTGCCAGCAGTTTCAGGGGCGTAACAGGGAACGAGCAGTACTTC.

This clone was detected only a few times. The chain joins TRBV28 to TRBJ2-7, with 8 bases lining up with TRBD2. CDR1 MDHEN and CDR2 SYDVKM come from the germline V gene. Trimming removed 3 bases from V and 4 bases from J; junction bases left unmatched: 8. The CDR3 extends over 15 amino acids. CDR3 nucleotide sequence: TGTGCCAGCAGTTTGAGCGGGAGTGGGAGATACGAGCAGTACTTC. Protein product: CASSLSGSGRYEQYF.

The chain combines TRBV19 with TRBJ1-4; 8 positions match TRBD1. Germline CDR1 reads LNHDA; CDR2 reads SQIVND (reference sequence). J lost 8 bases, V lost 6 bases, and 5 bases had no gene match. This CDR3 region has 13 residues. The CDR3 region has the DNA TGTGCCAGTAGAGACAGGGGAAACGAAAAACTGTTTTTT. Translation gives CASRDRGNEKLFF. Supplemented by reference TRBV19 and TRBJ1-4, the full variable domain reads DGGITQSPKYLFRKEGQNVTLSCEQNLNHDAMYWYRQDPGQGLRLIYYSQIVNDFQKGDIAEGYSVSREKKESFPLTVTSAQKNPTAFYLCASRDRGNEKLFFGSGTQLSVL.

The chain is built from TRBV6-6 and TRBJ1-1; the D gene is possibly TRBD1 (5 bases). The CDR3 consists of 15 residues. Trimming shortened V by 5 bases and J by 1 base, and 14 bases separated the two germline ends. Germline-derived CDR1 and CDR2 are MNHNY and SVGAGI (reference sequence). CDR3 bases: TGTGCCAGCAGTCAGCAACCCGACAGGAACACTGAAGCTTTCTTT. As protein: CASSQQPDRNTEAFF.